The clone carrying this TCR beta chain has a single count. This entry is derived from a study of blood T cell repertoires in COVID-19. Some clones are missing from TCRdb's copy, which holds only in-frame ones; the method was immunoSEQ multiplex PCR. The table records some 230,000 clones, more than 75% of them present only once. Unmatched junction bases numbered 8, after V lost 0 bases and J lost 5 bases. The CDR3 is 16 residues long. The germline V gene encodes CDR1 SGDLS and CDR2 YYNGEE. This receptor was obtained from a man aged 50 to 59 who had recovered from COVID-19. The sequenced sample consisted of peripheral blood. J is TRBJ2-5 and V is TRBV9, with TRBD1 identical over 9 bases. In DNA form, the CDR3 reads TGTGCCAGCAGCGTAGCTGGGGGACAGGGCGGGGAGACCCAGTACTTC. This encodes CASSVAGGQGGETQYF.